These 14 T cell receptor beta chains came from one sample sequenced in a study of cytomegalovirus exposure and HLA in healthy donors. PCR employed 60 Vbeta and 13 Jbeta primers. Generated by immunoSEQ multiplex PCR, the TCRdb table keeps only in-frame clones and is missing some. The top ten clones hold roughly 4.4% of a sample with roughly 160,000 clones, 80% of them seen once. The sequenced sample was PBMCs. The receptors shown here come from a man aged 25 to 40 in good health and CMV-seronegative.

The chain joins TRBV5-1 to TRBJ2-7; tentatively, D is TRBD1 (6 bases). The CDR3 consists of 13 residues. The V end was cut by 4 bases, the J end by 11 bases, with 19 bases between. Germline loops: CDR1 SGHRS, CDR2 YFSETQ. The CDR3: CASSPTGYPGEYF. DNA for the CDR3: TGCGCCAGCAGCCCAACAGGGTACCCTGGAGAGTACTTC.

V and J are TRBV7-3 and TRBJ2-1; D not certain. V was trimmed by 4 bases and J by 0 bases, leaving 10 bases between them. The CDR3 totals 15 residues. Per the germline V gene, CDR1 is SGHTA and CDR2 is FQGTGA. CDR3 amino acids: CASSSPSASYNEQFF. The DNA for the CDR3 is TGTGCCAGCAGCTCACCCAGCGCCTCCTACAATGAGCAGTTCTTC.

The table lists this clone with a count of one. The V call is TRBV5-1, the J call TRBJ2-7; D may be TRBD2 (6 bases). The CDR3 loop spans 15 amino acids. Trimming removed 9 bases from V and 2 bases from J, with 21 bases in between. CDR1 SGHRS and CDR2 YFSETQ come from the germline V gene. This CDR3 reads CATREGGTFTYEQYF. CDR3 nucleotide sequence: TGCGCCACCCGGGAAGGAGGGACGTTTACCTACGAGCAGTACTTC.

J is TRBJ2-1 and V is TRBV5-1; TRBD2 matches at 8 bases. This CDR3 has 16 residues. V trimming: 3 bases; J trimming: 6 bases; junction bases outside the gene matches: 11. Per germline, CDR1 SGHRS and CDR2 YFSETQ. The CDR3 bases are TGCGCCAGCAGCTCCCAAGTTAGCGGGAACGGCAATGAGCAGTTCTTC. Translating gives CASSSQVSGNGNEQFF.

The rearrangement uses TRBV19 and TRBJ1-1; no clear D gene. V shed 3 bases and J shed 4 bases, with 15 bases lying between them. This CDR3 has 15 amino acids. The V gene's germline CDR1 is LNHDA and CDR2 SQIVND (reference sequence). The CDR3: CASSIPLGAITEAFF. CDR3 nucleotide sequence: TGTGCCAGTAGTATCCCCCTGGGCGCGATCACTGAAGCTTTCTTT.

The gene calls are TRBV4-1 and TRBJ2-1; the match to TRBD2 covers 11 bases. Germline values: CDR1 MGHRA, CDR2 YSYEKL. V was pared by 1 base and J by 3 bases, with 5 bases of the junction left unmatched. This CDR3 spans 17 amino acids. CDR3 loop: CASSQVGTSGLYNEQFF. The CDR3 DNA sequence: TGCGCCAGCAGCCAAGTCGGGACTAGCGGCCTCTACAATGAGCAGTTCTTC.

This chain uses TRBV5-6 with TRBJ1-2; 7 bases match TRBD1. Germline V gene sequence: CDR1 SGHDT, CDR2 YYEEEE. CDR3 length: 15 amino acids. Trimming cost V 3 bases and J 2 bases; bases outside gene matches: 7. CDR3 coding DNA: TGTGCCAGCAGCTCAGTGGTGACAGGGAACTATGGCTACACCTTC. Protein product: CASSSVVTGNYGYTF.

This rearrangement joins TRBV28 to TRBJ1-6; a weak D match, TRBD1 (6 bases). Trimming took off 6 bases at V and 6 bases at J, with 15 bases between the two ends. CDR1 is MDHEN and CDR2 is SYDVKM in the germline V gene. CDR3 size: 15 residues. This CDR3 reads CASSQQGPLNSPLHF. The CDR3, as DNA: TGTGCCAGCAGCCAACAGGGCCCCCTTAATTCACCCCTCCACTTT.

The chain joins TRBV18 to TRBJ1-4; TRBD1 agrees at 8 bases. The CDR3 consists of 15 residues. Germline V CDR1 and CDR2: KGHSH, LQKENI. With 4 bases clipped from V and 7 bases from J, the junction kept 8 bases outside the gene matches. DNA of the CDR3: TGTGCCAGCTCACTTGCCGGGACAGGCCCTGAAAAACTGTTTTTT. Protein sequence: CASSLAGTGPEKLFF.

This chain joins TRBV5-6 and TRBJ1-6; TRBD1 might be the D (5 bases). The CDR3 spans 12 residues. Germline V gene sequence: CDR1 SGHDT, CDR2 YYEEEE. Trimming shortened V by 4 bases and J by 14 bases, and 13 bases separated the two germline ends. The CDR3 DNA reads TGTGCCAGCAGCCTCTTACAGGAATCCCTCCACTTT. Its protein product is CASSLLQESLHF. Together with reference TRBV5-6 and TRBJ1-6, the CDR3 gives the full variable domain: DAGVTQSPTHLIKTRGQQVTLRCSPKSGHDTVSWYQQALGQGPQFIFQYYEEEERQRGNFPDRFSGHQFPNYSSELNVNALLLGDSALYLCASSLLQESLHFGNGTRLTVT.

The V gene is TRBV27, the J gene TRBJ2-3, with 9 bases aligning to TRBD2. CDR1 is MNHEY and CDR2 is SMNVEV in the germline V gene (reference sequence). The V segment lost 0 bases and the J segment 0 bases; nucleotides outside the gene matches: 1. The CDR3 totals 16 residues. As DNA, the CDR3 is TGTGCCAGCAGTTTATCGACTAGCGGAAGCACAGATACGCAGTATTTT. Translation gives CASSLSTSGSTDTQYF.

The CDR3 DNA follows: TGTGCCAGCACCCGGGACTACGAGCAGTACTTC. Protein product: CASTRDYEQYF. The J gene is TRBJ2-7, the V gene TRBV5-6; possibly TRBD2 for D (5 bases). This CDR3 has 11 residues. Per germline, CDR1 SGHDT and CDR2 YYEEEE. V was shortened by 6 bases and J by 3 bases, with 7 bases between the two germline ends.

The chain employs TRBV18 and TRBJ1-5, with D unclear. Trimming left V 2 bases short and J 3 bases short, with 8 bases between. Germline V CDR1 and CDR2: KGHSH, LQKENI. CDR3 size: 14 residues. The CDR3 DNA reads as TGTGCCAGCTCACCAGAGGCGAACAATCAGCCCCAGCATTTT. Its protein product is CASSPEANNQPQHF.

The chain joins TRBV14 to TRBJ1-6; the D gene is possibly TRBD1 (6 bases). From germline, CDR1 is SGHDN and CDR2 FVKESK. CDR3 size: 14 residues. Deletions cut 4 bases from V and 10 bases from J, with 14 bases between. The CDR3 bases are TGTGCCAGCAGCCGGGACATGGGCCCCTCACCCCTCCACTTT. Protein: CASSRDMGPSPLHF. Full variable domain (remainder filled in from reference TRBV14 and TRBJ1-6): EAGVTQFPSHSVIEKGQTVTLRCDPISGHDNLYWYRRVMGKEIKFLLHFVKESKQDESGMPNNRFLAERTGGTYSTLKVQPAELEDSGVYFCASSRDMGPSPLHFGNGTRLTVT.